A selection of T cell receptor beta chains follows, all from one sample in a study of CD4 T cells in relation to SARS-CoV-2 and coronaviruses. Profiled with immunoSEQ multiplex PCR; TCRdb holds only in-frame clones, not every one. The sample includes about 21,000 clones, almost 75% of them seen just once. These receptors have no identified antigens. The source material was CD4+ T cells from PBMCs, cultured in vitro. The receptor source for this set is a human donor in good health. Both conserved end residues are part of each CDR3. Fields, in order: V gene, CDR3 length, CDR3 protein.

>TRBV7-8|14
CASSFGQRDQPQHF
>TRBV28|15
CASSRGLAGHNEQFF
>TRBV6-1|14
CASSEQTVGYGYTF
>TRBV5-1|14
CASSPTPAGTEAFF
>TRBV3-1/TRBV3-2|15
CASSQEDGAPGTQYF
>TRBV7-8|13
CASSIGLANEQYF
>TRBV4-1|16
CASSLREGSSYNEQFF
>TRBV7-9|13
CASSLFTGNEQFF
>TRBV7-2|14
CASSLKGGEEKLFF
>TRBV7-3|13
CASSRERNTEAFF
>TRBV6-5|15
CASSYATGSSYEQYF
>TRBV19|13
CASSSYRGDGYTF
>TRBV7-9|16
CASSDRTGEDGNTIYF
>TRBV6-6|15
CASSQGGTGSDEQFF
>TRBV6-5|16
CASSSPRARSYNEQFF
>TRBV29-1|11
CSARAARGYTF
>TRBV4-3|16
CASSYARDRGQGEQYF
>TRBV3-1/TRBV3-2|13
CASSQPGNSPLHF
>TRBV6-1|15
CASRTNSGGAGEQYF
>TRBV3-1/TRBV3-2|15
CASSPWSDSGNTIYF
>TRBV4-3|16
CASSQEGGINTGELFF
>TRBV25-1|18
CASSEYKIGGGLADTQYF
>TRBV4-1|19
CASSQPGLQRRTPYNEQFF
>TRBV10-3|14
CAISEVRADGPLHF
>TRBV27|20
CASRKSKTPRSGASTDTQYF
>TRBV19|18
CASSTRGRAGRNTGELFF